The T cell receptor (beta chain) described here comes from a study of blood T cells in healthy people across ages. CDR3 length equals 13 residues. The V segment lost 5 bases and the J segment 4 bases; nucleotides outside the gene matches: 7. Germline V gives CDR1 SQVTM, CDR2 ANQGSEA. A second PCR, run for about 7 to 11 cycles, used a sample-barcoded 5' primer plus a J-beta primer mix. Each single sample gave us at least 3 million CDR3-containing paired-end reads. TCRdb re-derived calls from the 5' RACE reads in MiXCR, one entry per CDR3 protein. The table shows 1.5 million to 2 million distinct CDR3 sequences, with 28% occurring only once.

V and J are TRBV29-1 and TRBJ1-2; 7 bases fit TRBD1. The sequence was obtained from a woman in her 30s in good health. Material for sequencing was blood. The CDR3, as DNA: TGCAGCGTTCCCCAGGGGGATGGCTATGGCTACACCTTC. Its protein is CSVPQGDGYGYTF.